The clone carrying this T cell receptor beta chain was observed at least ten times. This may arise from a read error, as a much more abundant clone is one base away. This sample stems from a study of CD8+CD57+ T cells in acquired aplastic anemia. The overall study: Quantities of DNA derived from sorted CD4+ and CD8+ cells averaged approximately 3 ug.

Genomic DNA, serving as template, underwent TCR beta VDJ and CDR3 profiling. MiXCR, run by TCRdb on the reads, gives a single entry per CDR3 protein. Seen here are roughly 40,000 distinct CDR3 sequences, approximately 67% observed once, and the top ten hold 23%. Germline assignment: CDR1 LNHDA and CDR2 SQIVND (reference sequence). The CDR3 extends over 15 amino acids. The rearrangement uses TRBV19 and TRBJ1-5; D unclear. The sample was sorted CD4+, CD8+, or CD8+CD57+ T cells (not recorded which) from PBMCs. The clonotype originates from a human donor in good health, serving as a control. The DNA for the CDR3 is TGTGCCAGTAGTATCACCAACTATAGCAATCAGTCCCAGCATTTT. It encodes CASSITNYSNQSQHF.